This is a list of T cell receptor beta chains from one sample in a study of control samples from healthy donors and cancer patients. Here immunoSEQ multiplex PCR was the method, and the copy in TCRdb shows in-frame clones only, minus some. Among around 170,000 clones listed, 90% were seen once. The specimen sequenced was blood. These receptor sequences come from a woman between 45 and 60 years old in good health. Both conserved end residues are part of each CDR3. Fields, in order: V gene, J gene, clone size, D gene, CDR3 DNA, CDR3 protein. A D gene is named only where the DNA matches it firmly. Clone sizes are given selectively: once, few, many, or a class where the clone is expanded.

>TRBV5-6|TRBJ2-7|-|-
TGTGCCAGCAGCTTGGGGATGGGGGGATCCTACGAGCAGTACTTC
CASSLGMGGSYEQYF
>TRBV24-1|TRBJ2-1|-|TRBD2
TGTGCCACCAGTGATTTGATGGGACTAGCGGGGCACAATGAGCAGTTCTTC
CATSDLMGLAGHNEQFF
>TRBV28|TRBJ1-2|-|-
TGTGCCAGCAATGACGTGGATGACTATGGCTACACCTTC
CASNDVDDYGYTF
>TRBV10-3|TRBJ2-7|-|-
TGTGCCATCAGGGACAACAACTACGAGCAGTACTTC
CAIRDNNYEQYF
>TRBV4-3|TRBJ2-7|-|-
TGCGCCAGCAGCCAAGTGCCAGTCGTGGGTGAGCAGTACTTC
CASSQVPVVGEQYF
>TRBV27|TRBJ1-5|-|TRBD1
TGTGCCAGCCGGGACAGGGCGGGTCAGCCCCAGCATTTT
CASRDRAGQPQHF
>TRBV9|TRBJ1-2|-|TRBD1
TGTGCCAGCAGCCCTCCCACAGGGGGCGGATTAGGAGCTAACTATGGCTACACCTTC
CASSPPTGGGLGANYGYTF
>TRBV4-1|TRBJ2-5|-|-
TGCGCCAGCAGCCATCAAACTTTCGGGGAGACCCAGTACTTC
CASSHQTFGETQYF
>TRBV2|TRBJ1-4|-|-
TGTGCCAGCAGTGCTGCCCGTTACGAAAAACTGTTTTTT
CASSAARYEKLFF
>TRBV28|TRBJ2-7|-|-
TGTGCCACCGGACGTCCAATAGGGTACTTC
CATGRPIGYF
>TRBV27|TRBJ2-1|-|TRBD2
TGTGCCAGCAGTATACTCGGGACTAGCGGGTACAATGAGCAGTTCTTC
CASSILGTSGYNEQFF
>TRBV11-1|TRBJ2-1|-|-
TGTGCCAGCAGCTCCCGACGACAGGAGCAGTTCTTC
CASSSRRQEQFF
>TRBV28|TRBJ2-2|once|TRBD2
TGTGCCAGCAGTTCGGCGGGAGGCCCCGGGGAGCTGTTTTTT
CASSSAGGPGELFF
>TRBV20-1|TRBJ2-7|-|-
TGCAGTGCTAGTTCGGGCATGACCTCCTACGAGCAGTACTTC
CSASSGMTSYEQYF
>TRBV4-3|TRBJ2-3|-|TRBD2
TGCGCCAGCAGCCAGTTTTCCCCGGGACTAGCGGGAGGGTTTACAGATACGCAGTATTTT
CASSQFSPGLAGGFTDTQYF
>TRBV19|TRBJ1-6|-|-
TGTGCCAGTAGTCCGCGACAGAATTCACCCCTCCACTTT
CASSPRQNSPLHF
>TRBV4-1|TRBJ2-1|-|TRBD2
TGCGCCAGCAGCCAAGTGCTAGCGGGGACCTCCTACAATGAGCAGTTCTTC
CASSQVLAGTSYNEQFF